These T cell receptor beta chains were read from a single sample in a study of cytomegalovirus exposure and HLA in healthy donors. Sequencing was performed with immunoSEQ multiplex PCR; in TCRdb, only in-frame clones are kept and a portion is missing. The sample carries about 200,000 clones, about 85% recorded once. The sequenced sample consisted of PBMCs. These receptors came from a male donor in good health and CMV-seropositive. Both conserved end residues are part of each CDR3. The order of the fields is D gene, clone size, V gene, J gene, CDR3 protein, CDR3 DNA. D genes are given only for firm matches. The size field is filled for only some rows; it gives once, few, many or a size class.

-	-	TRBV27	TRBJ2-7	CASRDTGLSLYEQYF	TGTGCCAGCAGAGACACGGGACTCTCCCTTTACGAGCAGTACTTC
-	-	TRBV5-1	TRBJ2-1	CASRPRESSYNEQFF	TGCGCCAGCAGGCCGCGGGAAAGCTCCTACAATGAGCAGTTCTTC
TRBD2	-	TRBV19	TRBJ2-5	CASSGSGGQETQYF	TGTGCCAGTTCGGGTAGCGGGGGGCAAGAGACCCAGTACTTC
-	-	TRBV7-6	TRBJ2-2	CASSPVILTSSGELFF	TGTGCCAGCAGCCCCGTAATTCTAACTTCCTCCGGGGAGCTGTTTTTT
TRBD2	-	TRBV6-6	TRBJ2-2	CASSYSGGTNTGELFF	TGTGCCAGCAGTTATAGCGGGGGTACAAACACCGGGGAGCTGTTTTTT
-	-	TRBV18	TRBJ1-5	CASSPPGHADQPQHF	TGTGCCAGCTCGCCTCCGGGACATGCTGATCAGCCCCAGCATTTT
TRBD2	-	TRBV4-3	TRBJ2-1	CASSLAGGYYNEQFF	TGCGCCAGCAGCCTAGCGGGAGGGTACTACAATGAGCAGTTCTTC
TRBD1	-	TRBV4-3	TRBJ1-2	CASSQDQSGGSGYTF	TGCGCCAGCAGCCAAGATCAATCAGGGGGCAGTGGCTACACCTTC
-	-	TRBV5-1	TRBJ2-5	CASSLAGGLGLETQYF	TGCGCCAGCAGCTTGGCTGGGGGACTGGGGTTGGAGACCCAGTACTTC
TRBD2	-	TRBV19	TRBJ2-1	CASSSRKKAGLRGGEQFF	TGTGCCAGTAGTTCCCGGAAGAAAGCGGGGCTAAGGGGTGGTGAGCAGTTCTTC
-	few	TRBV7-8	TRBJ2-5	CASRHYRAAFVETQYF	TGTGCCAGCAGGCACTACAGGGCAGCATTTGTGGAGACCCAGTACTTC
-	-	TRBV6-5	TRBJ1-1	CASSRGVRNTEAFF	TGTGCCAGCAGTCGGGGGGTACGGAACACTGAAGCTTTCTTT
-	-	TRBV28	TRBJ1-1	CASSVRGTEAFF	TGTGCCAGCAGTGTAAGAGGGACTGAAGCTTTCTTT
TRBD1	-	TRBV4-1	TRBJ2-3	CASSQEGTVPPTDTQYF	TGCGCCAGCAGCCAAGAAGGGACAGTCCCTCCCACAGATACGCAGTATTTT
TRBD1	-	TRBV6-5	TRBJ1-1	CASSRGQGGTEAFF	TGTGCCAGCAGTCGCGGACAGGGCGGCACTGAAGCTTTCTTT
TRBD2	-	TRBV7-6	TRBJ2-1	CASSLVGTSSTVTPYNEQFF	TGTGCCAGCAGCTTAGTAGGGACTAGCTCAACCGTAACCCCCTACAATGAGCAGTTCTTC
TRBD1	-	TRBV30	TRBJ1-6	CAWTAGTVNNSPLHF	TGTGCCTGGACTGCCGGGACAGTTAATAATTCACCCCTCCACTTT